This T cell receptor (beta chain) was retrieved from a study of molecular identifiers for immune sequencing clone quantification listed by TCRdb under 2018. Study-level background: For a replicate experiment, RNA from roughly 20,000 or 100,000 naive CD8 T cells was divided into five aliquots, and four of the five aliquots were sequenced. This methods study benchmarked molecular-identifier clustering-based TCR repertoire sequencing (MIDCIRS) and TCR RNA copy counting, using CD8 T cells to do so.

The library came from PCR. The sequencer was a NextSeq 500. Bulk TCR libraries were prepared as previously described, using TCR primers listed in Table S5. The Qiagen AllPrep DNA/RNA kit was used to purify total RNA. Before analysis, reads from multiple sequencing runs of one library were combined. The published analysis was carried out like this. Reads were retained only if an exact TCR constant sequence was present, and the retained reads were trimmed to 150 nt and grouped according to their 12-nt molecular barcodes. Reads inside each barcode group were sub-clustered using a 15% Levenshtein threshold, and a quality-weighted consensus sequence was constructed for each RNA molecule. Non-functional sequences were discarded, and so were lower-count sequences lying one edit away from another sequence. Barcode sub-clusters with fewer than 20% of the maximum read count were removed, based on fitting two negative binomial distributions. TCRdb reprocessed the public reads (quality trimming at Q25 with fastp, clone calling with MiXCR) and kept in-frame beta chains. Rows with one shared CDR3 protein collapse into an entry with the most common genes and DNA. TCRdb, not the authors, supplied the V and J calls. The sample table records roughly 90,000 distinct CDR3 sequences; roughly 25% of these occur just once. Roughly 0.76% of the sample belongs to the ten largest clones.

This clonotype was seen a handful of times. Its binding antigen is unknown. Base quality data are lacking; no much larger clone is found one base away. In the germline V gene (reference sequence), CDR1 corresponds to SEHNR and CDR2 to FQNEAQ. The trim is 3 bases for V and 2 bases for J, with a gap of 11 bases between the germline ends. CDR3 length: 14 amino acids, cysteine to phenylalanine. Just the 42-base CDR3 DNA is kept, in frame starting at base 1. Here is what the overall study found, with its caveats: Modeling estimated about 3.3 recovered TCR RNA copies per cell, compared with around 9.7 by digital PCR, which implies roughly 30% capture efficiency. In CMV-specific effector cells, over 99% of molecules were held by clones above 20 RNA copies, whereas under 1% of molecules were held by such clones in naive cells. Spiked-in Jurkat TCR RNA equivalent to a single cell was reported to be detectable even among some 910,000 naive CD8 T cells. Without barcode sub-clustering, chimeric consensus sequences inflated TCR diversity; chimeras reached as high as 47%. Naive libraries contained spiked-in Jurkat TCR RNA (approximately ten copies' worth), which is not part of the donor repertoire. Highly expanded clone sizes could be underestimated if identical TCR molecules share a barcode.

Libraries of naive CD8 T cells were built from about 20,000 to 1,000,000 sorted cells, with 10%, 30% or 50% of the purified RNA used. Naive CD8 T cells were FACS-sorted as CD8+CD4-CCR7+CD45RA+ on a BD FACSAria II into RLT Plus buffer. To test detection sensitivity, Jurkat RNA equivalent to ten TCR copies was spiked into samples of roughly 20,000-1,100,000 naive CD8 T cells. Enrichment of CD8 T cells was performed with RosetteSep CD8+ T Cell Enrichment Cocktail and Ficoll-Paque, after which ACK red cell lysis was carried out. The TCR originated in a human donor in good health. Some libraries in this study had Jurkat cell RNA spiked in. The rearranged chain carries TRBV7-9 and TRBJ2-7; perhaps TRBD2 is the D gene, with 6 bases matching. Sequencing was done on a sample of naive CD8+ T cells from blood, with Jurkat cell RNA spiked in. This sample's cell subset or site label indicates: FACS-sorted CD8+CD4-CCR7+CD45RA+ naive T cells. For the CDR3, the sequence is CASSFPGETYEQYF. The nucleotide sequence is TGTGCCAGCAGCTTTCCGGGGGAAACCTACGAGCAGTACTTC.